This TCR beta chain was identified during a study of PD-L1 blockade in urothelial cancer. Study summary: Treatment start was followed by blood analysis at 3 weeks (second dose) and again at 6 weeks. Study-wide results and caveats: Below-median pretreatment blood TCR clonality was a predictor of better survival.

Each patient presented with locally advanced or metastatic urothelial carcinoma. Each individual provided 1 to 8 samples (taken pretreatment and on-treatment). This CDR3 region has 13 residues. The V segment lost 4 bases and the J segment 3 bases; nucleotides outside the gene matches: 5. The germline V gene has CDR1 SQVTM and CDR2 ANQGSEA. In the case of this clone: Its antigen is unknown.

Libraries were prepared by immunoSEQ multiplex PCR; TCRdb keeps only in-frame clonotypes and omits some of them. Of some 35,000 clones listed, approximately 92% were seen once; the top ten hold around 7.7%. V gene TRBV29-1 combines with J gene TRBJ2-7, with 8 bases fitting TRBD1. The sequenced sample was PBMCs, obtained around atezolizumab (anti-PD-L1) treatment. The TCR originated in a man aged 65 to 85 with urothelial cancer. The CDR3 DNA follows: TGCAGCGTTGCCGGACAGGGTATCTACGAGCAGTACTTC. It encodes CSVAGQGIYEQYF.